This T cell receptor (beta chain) was sequenced during a study of human T cells and chemical hapten exposure. Trimming took off 0 bases at V and 4 bases at J, with 15 bases between the two ends. This CDR3 comprises 16 residues. Germline loops: CDR1 LGHNA, CDR2 YSLEER. Library construction involved attaching unique molecular identifiers to individual cDNA molecules, which allowed quantitative, reproducible TCR counting. The authors' processing: Counts of TCRs in each sample centred on a median of approximately 100,000 and extended from around 25,000 to 690,000. TCRdb reprocessed the RACE reads with MiXCR, giving one entry per CDR3 protein. TCRdb assigned the V and J calls; the authors' analysis was not used. The table shows 65,000 to 80,000 distinct CDR3 sequences, with under 10% occurring only once. The time point was: healthy volunteer bleed at 6 weeks. Total RNA was isolated from whole blood that had not been fractionated.

The V gene is TRBV4-3, the J gene TRBJ1-2, with D perhaps matching TRBD1 (5 bases). Sequencing was carried out using whole blood. The TCR originated in a male donor in good health. Some clones in this sample may be carry-over from other donors' samples. The CDR3 DNA reads as TGCGCCAGCAGCCAAGATCGGGGGATACTTTCCTATGGCTACACCTTC. Translating it yields CASSQDRGILSYGYTF.